Sequencing of this TCR beta chain was carried out in a study of cytomegalovirus exposure and HLA in healthy donors. Healthy bone marrow donors supplied every sample. The PCR employed 60 Vbeta primers together with 13 Jbeta primers. Libraries were prepared by immunoSEQ multiplex PCR; TCRdb keeps only in-frame clonotypes and omits some of them. This sample carries 150,000 to 200,000 clones, approximately 77% of them seen once, and the ten largest clones take around 3.6%. Germline CDR1 reads MNHNY; CDR2 reads SVGAGI (reference sequence). Trimming stripped 2 bases from V and 3 bases from J, with 10 bases between. This CDR3 is 14 amino acids long. Study findings and constraints: Later analysis identified 16,951 TCR beta sequences associated with HLA alleles, using a false discovery rate threshold of 0.05. In a later analysis, compared with equally common non-associated chains, HLA-associated beta chains were more expanded.

This clone showed up just a few times. What it recognizes is unknown. The chain is built from TRBV6-6 and TRBJ2-5; the D is unclear. Sequenced sample: PBMCs. The sequence derives from a man in his forties or fifties in good health and CMV-seropositive. CDR3 nucleotide sequence: TGTGCCAGCAGTTACAGAGAGTCCAAAGAGACCCAGTACTTC. Translation: CASSYRESKETQYF.